A single sample is the source of the 19 T cell receptor beta chains below, sequenced in a study of blood T cells in healthy people across ages. Then a second PCR, running roughly 7 to 11 cycles, was carried out with a sample-barcoded 5' primer and a J-beta primer mix. In TCRdb, the 5' RACE reads were re-called with MiXCR into one record per CDR3 protein. The sample has some 1,000,000 distinct CDR3 sequences, under 30% seen once. These data also featured in a second study, about T cells of mothers and their children.

The sample was blood. Every receptor here comes from a girl aged 2 to 9 in good health.

This clonotype was counted only a few times. The genes are TRBV2 and TRBJ2-1; a weak D match, TRBD1 (7 bases). The V end was cut by 3 bases, the J end by 1 base, with 10 bases between. The CDR3 contains 15 residues. Germline CDR1 SNHLY, CDR2 FYNNEI. The CDR3, as DNA: TGTGCCAGCAGTGATCAGGGGGGATCCTACAATGAGCAGTTCTTC. Its translation: CASSDQGGSYNEQFF.

This clonotype was picked up a small number of times. The chain carries TRBV3-1 and TRBJ2-1; 8 bases agree with TRBD2. The CDR3 covers 16 residues. CDR1 and CDR2 (germline): LGHDT, YNNKEL (reference sequence). V shed 3 bases, J shed 6 bases, and the junction held 10 bases outside the gene matches. CDR3 loop: CASSHKPGLVINEQFF. The CDR3, as DNA: TGTGCCAGCAGCCATAAACCGGGACTAGTAATCAATGAGCAGTTCTTC.

This clonotype has only a few counts. This chain joins TRBV12-3 or TRBV12-4 and TRBJ1-1, with D maybe TRBD1 (5 bases). V dropped 7 bases and J dropped 5 bases, with 17 bases sitting between them. There are 14 residues in the CDR3. This CDR3 reads CASNRTPRGTEAFF. CDR3 in DNA: TGTGCCAGCAACAGGACACCCCGCGGTACTGAAGCTTTCTTT.

This clonotype came up a few times. One end of the junction fails to match germline, which may point to a read error. This chain connects TRBV28 to TRBJ2-4; possibly TRBD2 for D (5 bases). The germline gives CDR1 MDHEN, CDR2 SYDVKM. The CDR3 has 17 amino acids. CDR3 sequence (DNA): TGTGCCAGCAAGGGATGGGAGAATCAGAGAGCCAAAAACATTCAGTGCTTC. It specifies CASKGWENQRAKNIQCF.

This clonotype has only a few counts. The V call is TRBV24-1, the J call TRBJ2-3; TRBD1 agrees at 8 bases. J was trimmed by 3 bases and V by 6 bases; bases with no gene match: 1. Germline CDR1 KGHDR, CDR2 SFDVKD. The CDR3 runs 13 residues. The CDR3 DNA is TGTGCCACCAGTACAGGGGGGACAGATACGCAGTATTTT. Translation gives CATSTGGTDTQYF.

The V call is TRBV29-1, the J call TRBJ2-3; a possible D gene is TRBD2 (6 bases). Trimming removed 3 bases at V and 5 bases at J, with 15 bases between. Per germline, CDR1 SQVTM and CDR2 ANQGSEA. The CDR3 is 14 amino acids. CDR3 sequence reads: CSVERLAVVDTQYF. The DNA for the CDR3 is TGCAGCGTTGAGAGGTTAGCGGTGGTAGATACGCAGTATTTT.

The chain combines TRBV4-3 with TRBJ1-6; D is undetermined. Trimming removed 0 bases from V and 8 bases from J, with 5 bases in between. The germline V gene has CDR1 LGHNA and CDR2 YSLEER. This CDR3 is built from 13 residues. The CDR3 loop reads CASSQDDYSPLHF. The CDR3 DNA sequence: TGCGCCAGCAGCCAAGATGATTATTCACCCCTCCACTTT.

Only a few counts were recorded for this clonotype. This chain joins TRBV28 and TRBJ2-3; D is perhaps TRBD2 (6 bases). Germline V CDR1 and CDR2: MDHEN, SYDVKM. This CDR3 has 15 amino acids. With 2 bases removed from V and 1 base from J, the gap between germline ends came to 10 bases. Written as DNA, the CDR3 is TGTGCCAGCAGTTTAGCGGGGACTCGCACAGATACGCAGTATTTT. This codes for CASSLAGTRTDTQYF.

The chain has TRBV5-1 and TRBJ2-1, with 10 nucleotides matching TRBD2. Germline CDR1 and CDR2: SGHRS and YFSETQ. Trimming removed 0 bases from V and 8 bases from J; junction bases left unmatched: 8. The CDR3 has 16 amino acids. The CDR3 reads CASSLAPAGGPDEQFF. For the CDR3, the DNA is TGCGCCAGCAGCTTGGCCCCAGCGGGAGGGCCGGATGAGCAGTTCTTC.

The chain has TRBV29-1 and TRBJ1-1; D gene unclear. In germline, CDR1 is SQVTM, CDR2 ANQGSEA. The V gene lost 6 bases and the J gene lost 4 bases, with 15 bases spanning the gap. The CDR3 spans 13 residues. The DNA of the CDR3 is TGCAGCGTGCCCGGATCGGAACGCACTGAAGCTTTCTTT. It encodes CSVPGSERTEAFF.

This clonotype was seen more than once but under ten times. The gene calls are TRBV12-3 or TRBV12-4 and TRBJ1-6; D is unresolved. Trimming stripped 4 bases from V and 14 bases from J, with 18 bases between. There are 14 residues in the CDR3. The CDR3 is CASSSDRTPGALHF. For the CDR3, the DNA is TGTGCCAGCAGTTCGGACCGGACCCCTGGGGCCCTCCACTTT.

The chain carries TRBV15 and TRBJ1-5; 9 nucleotides agree with TRBD1. V lost 3 bases and J lost 5; bases outside the gene matches: 14. The CDR3 length is 18 residues. CDR1 is LNHNV and CDR2 is YYDKDF in the germline V gene (reference sequence). The CDR3 loop is CATSSDVLGQGSDQPQHF. The CDR3 nucleotides read TGTGCCACCAGCAGTGATGTCCTGGGACAGGGAAGCGATCAGCCCCAGCATTTT.

The chain couples TRBV12-3 or TRBV12-4 to TRBJ2-5; 8 bases agree with TRBD1. The J call may be mistaken, given a closer DNA end match to TRBJ2-7. This CDR3 has 15 residues. As DNA, the CDR3 is TGTGCCAGCAGTTCCCGTAGACAGGGGAGTTCCGAGCAGTACTTC. Protein sequence: CASSSRRQGSSEQYF.

This CDR3 reads CASSSDHYEKLFF. The CDR3 coding sequence is TGTGCCAGCAGCTCGGACCACTATGAAAAACTGTTTTTT. This chain joins TRBV7-2 and TRBJ1-4; no clear D gene. Germline CDR1 reads SGHTA; CDR2 reads FQGNSA. The CDR3 is 13 residues long. The V end was cut by 4 bases, the J end by 6 bases, with 9 bases between.

This clonotype was seen only a few times. This chain uses TRBV27 with TRBJ2-1, with D unresolved. V was shortened by 6 bases and J by 3 bases, with 9 bases between the two germline ends. The CDR3 runs to 13 residues. Per germline, CDR1 MNHEY and CDR2 SMNVEV (reference sequence). In nucleotides, the CDR3 is TGTGCCAGCAGGAGGAACAACTACAATGAGCAGTTCTTC. Protein product: CASRRNNYNEQFF.

This clonotype was seen a handful of times. J is TRBJ2-4 and V is TRBV3-1, with TRBD2 matching over 7 bases. Germline assignment: CDR1 LGHDT and CDR2 YNNKEL (reference sequence). CDR3 length equals 18 residues. The V segment lost 4 bases and the J segment 0 bases; nucleotides outside the gene matches: 12. Here the CDR3 DNA reads TGTGCCAGCAGCCTAGGACGGGGATTAGCGGGAGCCAAAAACATTCAGTACTTC. Translation gives CASSLGRGLAGAKNIQYF.

This clonotype was seen more than once but under ten times. The chain has TRBV12-3 or TRBV12-4 and TRBJ1-5; unclear D gene. CDR3 length: 15 residues. The V end was cut by 7 bases, the J end by 0 bases, with 13 bases between. Written as DNA, the CDR3 is TGTGCCAGCACCCCGTCCCGGTATAGCAATCAGCCCCAGCATTTT. This encodes CASTPSRYSNQPQHF.

This clonotype turned up a few times. This chain links TRBV20-1 with TRBJ2-3, with 8 nucleotides matching TRBD2. Per the germline V gene, CDR1 is DFQATT and CDR2 is SNEGSKA (reference sequence). The CDR3 spans 14 residues. Trimming removed 5 bases from V and 2 bases from J; junction bases left unmatched: 6. CDR3 sequence (DNA): TGCAGTGCTCCTCGGGAGGGTTTCACAGATACGCAGTATTTT. Its translation: CSAPREGFTDTQYF.

The chain carries TRBV20-1 and TRBJ1-4; 7 bases are a match to TRBD1. The CDR3 has 14 amino acids. Germline lookup yields CDR1 DFQATT and CDR2 SNEGSKA (reference sequence). V trimming: 5 bases; J trimming: 11 bases; junction bases outside the gene matches: 14. The CDR3 region has the DNA TGCAGTGCTGGACAGACAGGGAGGGACAAGAAACTGTTTTTT. Translated: CSAGQTGRDKKLFF.